The source of this T cell receptor (beta chain) is a study of T cells in Graves' hyperthyroidism and ophthalmopathy. CDR3 length: 19 amino acids. The germline gives CDR1 LGHDT, CDR2 YNNKEL (reference sequence). With V trimmed by 5 bases and J by 3 bases, 19 bases remained unmatched. This clonotype was counted at least ten times. It was RNA transcripts that yielded the amplified TCR beta CDR3 regions. A set of HTBI primers served as the primers for a first-round RT-PCR of the TCR CDR3. In TCRdb, the multiplex PCR reads were re-called with MiXCR into one record per CDR3 protein. The sample includes 300,000 to 450,000 distinct CDR3 sequences, around 14% of them seen just once. For the diagnoses, clinical symptoms, serum thyroxine and TRAb, thyroid ultrasound and orbital computed tomography were used.

V gene TRBV3-1 combines with J gene TRBJ2-3; 8 nucleotides align to TRBD2. The sample consisted of blood. The TCR sequence derives from a woman between 18 and 29 years old with Graves' hyperthyroidism. The CDR3 nucleotides read TGTGCCAGCAGCGGCCGGACTAGCAGAGTAGGGATGGGAACAGATACGCAGTATTTT. It translates to CASSGRTSRVGMGTDTQYF.